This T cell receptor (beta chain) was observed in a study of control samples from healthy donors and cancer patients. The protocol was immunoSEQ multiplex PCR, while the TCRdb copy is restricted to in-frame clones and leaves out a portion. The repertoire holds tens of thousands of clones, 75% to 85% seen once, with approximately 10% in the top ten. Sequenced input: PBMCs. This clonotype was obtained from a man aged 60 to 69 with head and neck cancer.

The CDR3 DNA reads TGTGCCAGCAGCCACGGACTAGCGGGAAGCAATGAGCAGTTCTTC. It codes for CASSHGLAGSNEQFF. J is TRBJ2-1 and V is TRBV7-7, with 12 bases lining up with TRBD2. This CDR3 has 15 residues. The J segment lost 6 bases and the V segment lost 5 bases, leaving 5 bases of the junction unmatched. Germline V gives CDR1 SSHAT, CDR2 FNYEAQ (reference sequence). Filled out from reference TRBV7-7 and TRBJ2-1, the complete variable domain reads GAGVSQSPRYKVTKRGQDVTLRCDPISSHATLYWYQQALGQGPEFLTYFNYEAQPDKSGLPSDRFSAERPEGSISTLTIQRTEQRDSAMYRCASSHGLAGSNEQFFGPGTRLTVL.